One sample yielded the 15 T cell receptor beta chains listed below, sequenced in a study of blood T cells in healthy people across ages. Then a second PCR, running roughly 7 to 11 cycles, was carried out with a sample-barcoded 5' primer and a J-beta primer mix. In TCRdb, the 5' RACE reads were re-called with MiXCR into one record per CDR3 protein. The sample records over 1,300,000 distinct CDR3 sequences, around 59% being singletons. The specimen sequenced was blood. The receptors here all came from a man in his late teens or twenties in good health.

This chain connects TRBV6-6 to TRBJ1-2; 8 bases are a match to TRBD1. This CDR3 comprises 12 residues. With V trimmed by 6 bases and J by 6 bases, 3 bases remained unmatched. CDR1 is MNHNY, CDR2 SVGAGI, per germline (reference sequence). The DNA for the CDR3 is TGTGCCAGCAGGGACAGGGAGCATGGCTACACCTTC. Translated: CASRDREHGYTF.

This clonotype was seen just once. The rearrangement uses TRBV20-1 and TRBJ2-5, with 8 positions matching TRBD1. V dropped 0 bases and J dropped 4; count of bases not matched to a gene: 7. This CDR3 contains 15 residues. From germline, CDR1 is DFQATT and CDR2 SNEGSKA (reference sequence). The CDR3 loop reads CSAREGSGGIETQYF. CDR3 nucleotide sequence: TGCAGTGCTAGAGAGGGGTCAGGGGGCATAGAGACCCAGTACTTC.

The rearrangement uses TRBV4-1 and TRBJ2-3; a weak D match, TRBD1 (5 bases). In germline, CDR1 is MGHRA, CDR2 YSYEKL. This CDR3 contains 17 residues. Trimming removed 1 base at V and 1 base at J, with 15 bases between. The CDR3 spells CASSQAASGYGTDTQYF. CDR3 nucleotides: TGCGCCAGCAGCCAAGCGGCCTCAGGGTATGGCACAGATACGCAGTATTTT.

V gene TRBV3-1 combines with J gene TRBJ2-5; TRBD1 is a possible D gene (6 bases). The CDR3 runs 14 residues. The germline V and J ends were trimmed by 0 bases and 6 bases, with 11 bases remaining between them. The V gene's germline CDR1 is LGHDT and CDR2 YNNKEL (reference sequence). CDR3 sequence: CASSQDRGAKTQYF. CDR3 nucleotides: TGTGCCAGCAGCCAAGACAGGGGCGCCAAGACCCAGTACTTC.

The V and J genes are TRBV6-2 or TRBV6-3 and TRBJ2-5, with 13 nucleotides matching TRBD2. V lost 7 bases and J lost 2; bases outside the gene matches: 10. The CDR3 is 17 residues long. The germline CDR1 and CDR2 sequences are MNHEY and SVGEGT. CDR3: CASTLTVTSGGQETQYF. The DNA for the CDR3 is TGTGCCAGCACCCTCACCGTGACTAGCGGGGGGCAAGAGACCCAGTACTTC.

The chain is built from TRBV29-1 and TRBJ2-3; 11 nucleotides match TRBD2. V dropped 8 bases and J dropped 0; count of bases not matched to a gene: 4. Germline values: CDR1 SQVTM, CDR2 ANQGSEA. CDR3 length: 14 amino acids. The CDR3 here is CSFRLAGSTDTQYF. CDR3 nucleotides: TGCAGCTTCCGACTAGCGGGAAGCACAGATACGCAGTATTTT.

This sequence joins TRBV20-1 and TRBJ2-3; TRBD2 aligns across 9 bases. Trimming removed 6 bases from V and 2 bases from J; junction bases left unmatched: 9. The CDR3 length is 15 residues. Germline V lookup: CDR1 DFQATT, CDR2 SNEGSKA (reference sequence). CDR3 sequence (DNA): TGCAGTGCGGGCTCGCGGGGGGGCATCACAGATACGCAGTATTTT. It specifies CSAGSRGGITDTQYF.

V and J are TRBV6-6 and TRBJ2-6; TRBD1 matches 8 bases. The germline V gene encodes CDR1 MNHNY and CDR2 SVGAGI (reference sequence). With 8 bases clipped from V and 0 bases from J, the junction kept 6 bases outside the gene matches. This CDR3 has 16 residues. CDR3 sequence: CASGTGDYSGANVLTF. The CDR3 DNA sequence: TGTGCCAGCGGGACAGGAGATTACTCTGGGGCCAACGTCCTGACTTTC.

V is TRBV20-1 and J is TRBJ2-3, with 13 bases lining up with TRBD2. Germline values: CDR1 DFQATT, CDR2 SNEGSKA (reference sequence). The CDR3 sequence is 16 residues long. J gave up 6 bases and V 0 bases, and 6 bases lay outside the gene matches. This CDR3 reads CSARDGTSGASDTQYF. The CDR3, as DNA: TGCAGTGCTAGAGATGGGACTAGCGGGGCCTCCGATACGCAGTATTTT.

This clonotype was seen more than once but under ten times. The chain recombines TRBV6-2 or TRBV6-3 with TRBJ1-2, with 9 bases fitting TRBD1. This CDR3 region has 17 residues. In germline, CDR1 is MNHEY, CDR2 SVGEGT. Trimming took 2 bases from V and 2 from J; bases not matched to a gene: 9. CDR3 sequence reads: CASSYLNTGGVNYGYTF. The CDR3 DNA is TGTGCCAGCAGTTACCTGAATACAGGGGGCGTGAACTATGGCTACACCTTC.

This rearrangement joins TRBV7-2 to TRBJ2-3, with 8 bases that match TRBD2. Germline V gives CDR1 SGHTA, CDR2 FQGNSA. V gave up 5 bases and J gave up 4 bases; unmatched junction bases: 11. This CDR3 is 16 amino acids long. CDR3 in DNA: TGTGCCAGCAGCAAGCCGGGGGGGCGTTTACCAGATACGCAGTATTTT. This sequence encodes CASSKPGGRLPDTQYF.

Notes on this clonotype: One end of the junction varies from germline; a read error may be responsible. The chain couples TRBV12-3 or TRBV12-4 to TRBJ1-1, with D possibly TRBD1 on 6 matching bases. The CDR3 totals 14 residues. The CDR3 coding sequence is TGTGCCAGCGATCCTTGGGGGCAGAACCCTGAAGCTTTCTTT. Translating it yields CASDPWGQNPEAFF.

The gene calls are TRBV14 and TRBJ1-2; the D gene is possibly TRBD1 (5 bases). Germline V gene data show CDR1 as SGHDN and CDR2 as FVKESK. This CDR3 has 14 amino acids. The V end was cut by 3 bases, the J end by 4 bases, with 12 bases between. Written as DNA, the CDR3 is TGTGCCAGCAGCCATTCAGCGGGGCCCTATGGCTACACCTTC. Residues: CASSHSAGPYGYTF. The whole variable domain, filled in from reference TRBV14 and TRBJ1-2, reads EAGVTQFPSHSVIEKGQTVTLRCDPISGHDNLYWYRRVMGKEIKFLLHFVKESKQDESGMPNNRFLAERTGGTYSTLKVQPAELEDSGVYFCASSHSAGPYGYTFGSGTRLTVV.

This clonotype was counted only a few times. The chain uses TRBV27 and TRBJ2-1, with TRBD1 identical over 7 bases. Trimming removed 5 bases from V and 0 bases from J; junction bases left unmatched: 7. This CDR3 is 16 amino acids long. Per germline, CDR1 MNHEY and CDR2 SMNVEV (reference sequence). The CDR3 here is CASSTTGILSYNEQFF. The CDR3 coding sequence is TGTGCCAGCAGTACGACAGGGATCCTCTCCTACAATGAGCAGTTCTTC.

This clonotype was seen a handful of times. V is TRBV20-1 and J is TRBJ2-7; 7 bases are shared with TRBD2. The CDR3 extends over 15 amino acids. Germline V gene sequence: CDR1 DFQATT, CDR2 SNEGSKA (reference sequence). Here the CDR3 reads CSARTAGVQSGEQYF. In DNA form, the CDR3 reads TGCAGCGCCCGTACGGCGGGAGTACAATCCGGCGAGCAGTACTTC.